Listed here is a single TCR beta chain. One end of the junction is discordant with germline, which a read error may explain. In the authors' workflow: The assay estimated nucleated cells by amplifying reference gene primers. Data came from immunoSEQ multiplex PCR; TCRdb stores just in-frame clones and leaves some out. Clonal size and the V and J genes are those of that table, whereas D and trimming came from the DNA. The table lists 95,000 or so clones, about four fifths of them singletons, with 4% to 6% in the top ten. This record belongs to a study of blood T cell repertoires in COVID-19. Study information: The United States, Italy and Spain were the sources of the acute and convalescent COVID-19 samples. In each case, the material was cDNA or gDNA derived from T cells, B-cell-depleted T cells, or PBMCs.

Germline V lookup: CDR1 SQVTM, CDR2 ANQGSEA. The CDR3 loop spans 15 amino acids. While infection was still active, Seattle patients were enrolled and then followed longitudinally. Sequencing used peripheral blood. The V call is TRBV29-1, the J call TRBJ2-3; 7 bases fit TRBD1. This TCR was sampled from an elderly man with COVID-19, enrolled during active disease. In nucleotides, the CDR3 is TGCAGCGCTGAAACGAGACAGGGTCTTCCGGATACGCAGTATTTT. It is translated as CSAETRQGLPDTQYF.